The clone carrying this TCR beta chain was seen once. This entry belongs to a study of cytomegalovirus exposure and HLA in healthy donors. For the study at large: Drawn from HLA-typed donors, roughly 87 million unique TCRs were held in an early data release.

The CDR3 loop spans 16 amino acids. Trimming cost V 1 base and J 0 bases; bases outside gene matches: 2. Germline V gene data show CDR1 as MGHRA and CDR2 as YSYEKL. In the PCR, 60 Vbeta and 13 Jbeta primers were used. The data were produced by immunoSEQ multiplex PCR, yet TCRdb's version contains in-frame clones alone and is incomplete. Here the sample spans under 200,000 clones, 79% being singletons. This chain uses TRBV4-1 with TRBJ2-3, with TRBD2 identical over 9 bases. This TCR was recovered from a woman between 40 and 55 years old in good health and CMV-seronegative. The sequenced sample consisted of PBMCs. CDR3 DNA: TGCGCCAGCAGCCAAGTCCTAGCGGGAAGCACAGATACGCAGTATTTT. Amino acids: CASSQVLAGSTDTQYF.